Sequencing of this TCR beta chain was carried out in a study of glioma-infiltrating T cells after dendritic cell vaccination. The wider study: Autologous tumor lysate-pulsed dendritic cell vaccination was given between about 2002 and 2013. Monocyte-derived dendritic cells, cultured less than 9 days with IL-4 and GM-CSF, were pulsed with autologous tumor lysate.

This CDR3 has 15 amino acids. The germline V gene encodes CDR1 SGHNT and CDR2 YENEEA. The V end was cut by 5 bases, the J end by 3 bases, with 15 bases between. Points on this clone: Its target is not known.

The time point: after dendritic cell vaccination, including at tumor progression/relapse. Study findings and constraints: No direct clonality-survival link was found; a diverse polyclonal response may matter.

The PCR used 60 V beta and 13 J beta primers. Produced via immunoSEQ multiplex PCR; TCRdb's table is partial and in-frame only. The repertoire holds under 130,000 clones, with 90% as singletons. This chain connects TRBV11-3 to TRBJ2-3; tentative D call: TRBD1 (5 bases). This receptor was obtained from a human donor with glioblastoma. The sample consisted of blood, taken after dendritic cell vaccination. CDR3 DNA sequence: TGTGCCAGCAGCATCAGCCCAGGGTCAACAGATACGCAGTATTTT. Amino acids: CASSISPGSTDTQYF.